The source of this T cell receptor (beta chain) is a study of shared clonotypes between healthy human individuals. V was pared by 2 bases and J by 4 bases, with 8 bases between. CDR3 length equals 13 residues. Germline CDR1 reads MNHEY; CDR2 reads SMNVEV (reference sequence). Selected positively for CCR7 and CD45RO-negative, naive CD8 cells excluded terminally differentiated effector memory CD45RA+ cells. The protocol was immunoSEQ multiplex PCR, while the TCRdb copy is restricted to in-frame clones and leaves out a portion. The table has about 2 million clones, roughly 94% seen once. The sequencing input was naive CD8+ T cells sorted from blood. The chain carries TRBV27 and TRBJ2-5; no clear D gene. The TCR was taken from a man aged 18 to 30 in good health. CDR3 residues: CASSLEARETQYF. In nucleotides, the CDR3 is TGTGCCAGCAGTTTAGAAGCGAGAGAGACCCAGTACTTC.